The entry below gives a single T cell receptor beta chain sequence along with its context. The table came from immunoSEQ multiplex PCR; TCRdb's copy has only in-frame clones and leaves some out. The profile covers 700,000 or so clones, with 70% to 90% appearing a single time and 0.008% to 0.011% taken by the ten largest. V was clipped by 2 bases and J by 3 bases; unmatched bases: 2. The length of the CDR3 is 14 residues. The germline gives CDR1 MDHEN, CDR2 SYDVKM. This record belongs to a study of shared T cell receptors in the human thymus. The sample was also linked to a second study, of human thymus T cells. Per that study: The sample donors, healthy Finnish infants, were having corrective surgery for congenital heart defects. Resections were taken during corrective heart surgery, and the thymus tissue came from these. Thymic as well as blood repertoires seemed to favor certain V and J genes unevenly.

The chain is built from TRBV28 and TRBJ2-5; 8 nucleotides align to TRBD2. This clonotype originated in a girl in the first two years of life with a congenital heart defect. Material for sequencing was thymocytes. The chain's CDR3 is CASSLKGLEETQYF. The CDR3, as DNA: TGTGCCAGCAGTTTAAAGGGACTAGAAGAGACCCAGTACTTC.